This T cell receptor beta chain was documented in a study of identical twins. Concerning this clonotype itself: Its antigen is as yet unknown.

TCRdb re-analysed the 5' RACE reads in MiXCR, keeping a single row per CDR3 protein. The profile covers about 260,000 distinct CDR3 sequences, with roughly 7% appearing a single time and under 4% taken by the ten largest. The CDR3 covers 13 residues. V was trimmed by 1 base and J by 6 bases, leaving 10 bases between them. Looked up from germline, CDR1 is SGHRS and CDR2 is YFSETQ. General study points: Fewer insertions characterized abundant cord blood beta clonotypes, whereas memory repertoires showed none. Models, which agreed with sharing between unrelated individuals, nonetheless underestimated the out-of-frame TCR alpha sharing seen in monozygotic twins.

With no exceptions, donors were healthy Caucasians. This sample was shared with a second study, whose subject was yellow fever vaccine responses in identical twins. That source adds: Vaccine-induced T cell responses in twins were reportedly observed to appear partly convergent, partly personalized.

The chain recombines TRBV5-1 with TRBJ1-2; perhaps TRBD1 as D (6 bases). The sample comprised memory (CD45RO+) T cells sorted from blood. The sequence was obtained from a woman aged 18-29 years in good health. For the CDR3, the DNA is TGCGCCAGCAGCTTGACCGGGGGCCATGGCTACACCTTC. It translates to CASSLTGGHGYTF.